This entry features one TCR beta chain sequence. Its antigen is undetermined. These data are taken from a study of T cell responses to AZD1222 COVID-19 vaccine. Study in general: Researchers grouped second doses given at about 4 or about 12 weeks into one pool. Study-wide results and caveats: AZD1222 recipients seropositive at baseline numbered only 5 or 6. With dominance at 160-218 and 743-854, vaccine-associated CD4 TCRs spanned spike.

Data came from immunoSEQ multiplex PCR; TCRdb stores just in-frame clones and leaves some out. The table has around 67,000 clones, under 90% seen once. This CDR3 is 15 amino acids long. Germline V gives CDR1 SGHRS, CDR2 YFSETQ. After removal of 0 bases from V and 0 bases from J, the junction contained 2 bases not matched to a gene. J is TRBJ1-1 and V is TRBV5-1; the match to TRBD1 covers 7 bases. The receptor was derived from an adult in good health. Material: peripheral blood, obtained on day 0 of AZD1222 vaccination. CDR3 nucleotides: TGCGCCAGCAGCTTGGACAGGGGAATGAACACTGAAGCTTTCTTT. Translation: CASSLDRGMNTEAFF.